This T cell receptor (beta chain) is from a study of early T cells in non-severe SARS-CoV-2 infection. The protocol attached unique molecular identifiers to individual cDNA molecules. TCRdb reanalysed the 5' RACE reads using MiXCR and keeps one entry per CDR3 protein. The sample gives more than 25,000 distinct CDR3 sequences, less than 10% of which show up once; roughly 13% is in the top ten. The V end lost 0 bases, the J end lost 6 bases, and 18 bases lay between the germline ends. Germline lookup yields CDR1 SGHDN and CDR2 FVKESK. The CDR3 is 16 residues long. This clonotype was seen ten or more times. Its antigen remains unidentified. General study findings and limits: The study's VDJdb matching favored anti-spike CD8 responses and missed private and CD4 specificities.

V is TRBV14 and J is TRBJ2-7; weak D call: TRBD2 (7 bases). This receptor was taken from an adult who was a healthcare worker with PCR-confirmed SARS-CoV-2 infection or an uninfected control (not recorded which). The sample comprised whole blood. Written as DNA, the CDR3 is TGTGCCAGCAGCCAAGATTCGGGGGGCCGACTTCGCGAGCAGTACTTC. Amino acids: CASSQDSGGRLREQYF.